This TCR beta chain was sequenced for a study of T cells in Graves' hyperthyroidism and ophthalmopathy. Whole-study results and caveats: The model forecast ophthalmopathy, anticipating it by a median about six months before onset.

As for this clonotype: What it recognizes is unknown.

The CDR3 totals 14 residues. The V end lost 1 base, the J end lost 2 bases, and 10 bases lay between the germline ends. CDR1 is DFQATT, CDR2 SNEGSKA, per germline (reference sequence). RNA transcripts yielded amplified TCR beta CDR3 regions. RT-PCR in the first round (using the HTBI primer set) targeted the TCR CDR3. TCRdb re-derived calls from the multiplex PCR reads in MiXCR, one entry per CDR3 protein. Here the sample spans over 500,000 distinct CDR3 sequences, about 15% being singletons. The sample comprised blood. The TCR comes from a woman aged 30 to 39 with Graves' ophthalmopathy. This chain uses TRBV20-1 with TRBJ2-3, with a weak D call TRBD2 (6 bases). In DNA form, the CDR3 reads TGCAGTGCTAGAGTCCGGGGGAACACAGATACGCAGTATTTT. Its translation is CSARVRGNTDTQYF.